These 12 T cell receptor beta chains came from one sample sequenced in a study of CD8 T cells in ankylosing spondylitis. For these TCRs, the target antigens are not known. General observations from the study: The study identified a TCR beta motif of under 10 highly homologous variants that appeared characteristic of ankylosing spondylitis blood.

TCRdb reprocessed the 5' RACE reads with MiXCR, giving one entry per CDR3 protein. The top ten clones hold just over 14% of a sample with fewer than 400,000 distinct CDR3 sequences, roughly 8% of them seen once. The sequenced material came from blood, either unsorted or a sorted T cell fraction (not recorded which). Receptor source: a male donor with ankylosing spondylitis.

The J gene is TRBJ2-5, the V gene TRBV5-1; D is unclear. CDR3 length: 14 amino acids. Trimming pared 3 bases from V and 3 bases from J, leaving 12 bases between. Germline V gene sequence: CDR1 SGHRS, CDR2 YFSETQ. CDR3 residues: CASSWVADEETQYF. CDR3 DNA: TGCGCCAGCAGCTGGGTGGCGGATGAAGAGACCCAGTACTTC.

The chain uses TRBV11-2 and TRBJ2-2, with D possibly TRBD1 on 5 matching bases. The germline V gene encodes CDR1 SGHAT and CDR2 FQNNGV. CDR3 length equals 14 residues. The germline V and J ends were trimmed by 8 bases and 8 bases, with 18 bases remaining between them. The CDR3 is CASLFSRAEGELFF. For the CDR3, the DNA is TGTGCCAGCCTCTTCAGCAGGGCCGAGGGGGAGCTGTTTTTT.

This clonotype was observed a handful of times. The chain uses TRBV15 and TRBJ2-3, with 13 nucleotides matching TRBD2. Per germline, CDR1 LNHNV and CDR2 YYDKDF (reference sequence). The CDR3 is 14 amino acids. V shed 9 bases, J shed 5 bases, and the junction held 5 bases outside the gene matches. The CDR3 sequence: CATGTSGIIDTQYF. The CDR3 nucleotides read TGTGCCACGGGGACTAGCGGGATCATAGATACGCAGTATTTT.

This clonotype appeared a few times. DNA of the CDR3: TGCAGTGCTAGTTCTGGGACTACTAGCTCCTACGAGCAGTACTTC. This sequence encodes CSASSGTTSSYEQYF. The rearrangement uses TRBV20-1 and TRBJ2-7; 7 bases align to TRBD2. Germline CDR1 is DFQATT and CDR2 is SNEGSKA (reference sequence). The CDR3 consists of 15 residues. V dropped 3 bases and J dropped 0; count of bases not matched to a gene: 8.

This clonotype was detected only a few times. CDR3: CASSRGQGNRETQYF. The CDR3 region has the DNA TGTGCCAGCAGCCGGGGACAGGGTAACCGAGAGACCCAGTACTTC. V is TRBV11-3 and J is TRBJ2-5; 9 nucleotides align to TRBD1. V shed 5 bases and J 4 bases; nucleotides not matched to a gene: 8. CDR3 length: 15 residues. CDR1 SGHNT and CDR2 YENEEA come from the germline V gene.

The rearrangement uses TRBV10-3 and TRBJ2-2; D possibly corresponds to TRBD1 (6 bases). Germline lookup yields CDR1 ENHRY and CDR2 SYGVKD. The V gene lost 6 bases and the J gene lost 2 bases, with 16 bases spanning the gap. The CDR3 sequence is 16 residues long. This CDR3 is CAIRTRDTGNTGELFF. DNA of the CDR3: TGTGCCATCAGGACCCGGGACACGGGAAACACCGGGGAGCTGTTTTTT.

This clonotype was recorded at least ten times. The V and J genes are TRBV28 and TRBJ2-1, with TRBD2 identical over 13 bases. Germline values: CDR1 MDHEN, CDR2 SYDVKM. The CDR3 contains 16 residues. V shed 6 bases, J shed 6 bases, and the junction held 8 bases outside the gene matches. CDR3 DNA: TGTGCCAGCAGCCGACCAACTAGCGGGAGGGCCAATGAGCAGTTCTTC. It codes for CASSRPTSGRANEQFF.

The gene calls are TRBV7-2 and TRBJ2-2; maybe TRBD1 (5 bases). The CDR3 is 14 residues long. The V and J ends lost 3 bases and 3 bases respectively, with 8 bases between them. The germline gives CDR1 SGHTA, CDR2 FQGNSA. The CDR3 DNA reads as TGTGCCAGCAGCTTCTCAGGGCACACCGGGGAGCTGTTTTTT. Translated, it gives CASSFSGHTGELFF.

The rearrangement uses TRBV20-1 and TRBJ2-7; a weak D match, TRBD1 (5 bases). CDR3 length equals 12 residues. CDR1 is DFQATT and CDR2 is SNEGSKA in the germline V gene (reference sequence). CDR3 residues: CARVAGGAEQYF. CDR3 sequence (DNA): TGCGCCCGTGTCGCAGGTGGGGCCGAGCAGTACTTC.

The V and J genes are TRBV5-1 and TRBJ2-5; 10 bases are a match to TRBD2. This CDR3 has 17 amino acids. V shed 0 bases, J shed 3 bases, and the junction held 8 bases outside the gene matches. CDR1 SGHRS and CDR2 YFSETQ come from the germline V gene. DNA of the CDR3: TGCGCCAGCAGCTTGGGCCTAGCGGGAGTTGAAGAAGAGACCCAGTACTTC. Its protein product is CASSLGLAGVEEETQYF.

The rearrangement uses TRBV18 and TRBJ2-7; 7 bases line up with TRBD1. V lost 3 bases, J lost 7 bases, and 12 bases stayed unmatched. This CDR3 is built from 15 residues. From germline, CDR1 is KGHSH and CDR2 LQKENI. The CDR3 region is CASSPGQVTYGEQYF. The CDR3 DNA reads as TGTGCCAGCTCACCTGGACAGGTAACTTACGGGGAGCAGTACTTC.

There are a few counts of this clonotype. The V call is TRBV6-2 or TRBV6-3, the J call TRBJ2-7; D may be TRBD1 or TRBD2 (5 bases each). CDR3 size: 13 residues. The V gene's germline CDR1 is MNHEY and CDR2 SVGEGT. With 6 bases removed from V and 6 bases from J, the gap between germline ends came to 15 bases. The CDR3 DNA is TGTGCCAGCAGGGACTCCCGGGGCGGCGAGCAGTACTTC. Translating it yields CASRDSRGGEQYF.